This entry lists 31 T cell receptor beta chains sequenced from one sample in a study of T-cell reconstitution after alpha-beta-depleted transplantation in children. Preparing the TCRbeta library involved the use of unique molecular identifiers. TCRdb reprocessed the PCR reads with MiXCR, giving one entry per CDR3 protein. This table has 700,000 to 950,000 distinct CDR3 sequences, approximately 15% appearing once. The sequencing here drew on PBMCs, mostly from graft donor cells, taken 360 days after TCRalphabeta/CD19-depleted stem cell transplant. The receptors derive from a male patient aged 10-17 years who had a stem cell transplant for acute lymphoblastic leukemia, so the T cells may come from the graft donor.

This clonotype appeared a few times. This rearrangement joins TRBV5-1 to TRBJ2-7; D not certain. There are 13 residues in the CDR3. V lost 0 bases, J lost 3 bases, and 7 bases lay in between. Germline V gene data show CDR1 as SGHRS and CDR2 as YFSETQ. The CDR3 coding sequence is TGCGCCAGCAGCTTGGAGGCCCTCTACGAGCAGTACTTC. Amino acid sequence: CASSLEALYEQYF.

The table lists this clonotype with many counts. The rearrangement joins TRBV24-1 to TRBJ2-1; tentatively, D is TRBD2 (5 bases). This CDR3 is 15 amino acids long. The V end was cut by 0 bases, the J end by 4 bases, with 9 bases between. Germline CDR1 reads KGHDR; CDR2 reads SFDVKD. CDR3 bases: TGTGCCACCAGTGATTTGGGAGGAAGGTACAATGAGCAGTTCTTC. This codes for CATSDLGGRYNEQFF.

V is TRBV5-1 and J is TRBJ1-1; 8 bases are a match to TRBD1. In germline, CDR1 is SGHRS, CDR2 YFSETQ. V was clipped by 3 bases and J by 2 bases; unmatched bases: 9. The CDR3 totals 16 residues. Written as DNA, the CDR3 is TGCGCCAGCAGCTCTTCAATACAGGGGGGAAACACTGAAGCTTTCTTT. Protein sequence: CASSSSIQGGNTEAFF.

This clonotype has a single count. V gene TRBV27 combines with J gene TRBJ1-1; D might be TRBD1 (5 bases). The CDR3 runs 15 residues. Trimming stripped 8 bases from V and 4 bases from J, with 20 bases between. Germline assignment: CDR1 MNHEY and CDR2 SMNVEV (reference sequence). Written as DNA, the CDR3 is TGTGCCAGCTATTCCGGAAGGGGAAGTATCACTGAAGCTTTCTTT. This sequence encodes CASYSGRGSITEAFF.

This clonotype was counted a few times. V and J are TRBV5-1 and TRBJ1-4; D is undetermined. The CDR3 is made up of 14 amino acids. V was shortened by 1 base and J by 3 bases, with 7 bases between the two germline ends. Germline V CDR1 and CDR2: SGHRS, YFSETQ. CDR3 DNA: TGCGCCAGCAGCTTGCCTGATGCTAATGAAAAACTGTTTTTT. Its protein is CASSLPDANEKLFF.

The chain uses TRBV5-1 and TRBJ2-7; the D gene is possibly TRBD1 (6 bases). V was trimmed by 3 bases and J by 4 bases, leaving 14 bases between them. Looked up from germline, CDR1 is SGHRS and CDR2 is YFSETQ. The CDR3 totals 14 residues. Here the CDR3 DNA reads TGCGCCAGCAGCTCGGCGATGGGGGCATACGAGCAGTACTTC. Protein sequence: CASSSAMGAYEQYF.

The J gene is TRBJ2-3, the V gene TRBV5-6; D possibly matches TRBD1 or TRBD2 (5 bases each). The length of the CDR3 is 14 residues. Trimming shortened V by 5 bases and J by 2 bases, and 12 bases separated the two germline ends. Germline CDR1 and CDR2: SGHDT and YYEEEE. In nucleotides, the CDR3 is TGTGCCAGCAGTGGGGACGGAGACACAGATACGCAGTATTTT. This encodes CASSGDGDTDTQYF. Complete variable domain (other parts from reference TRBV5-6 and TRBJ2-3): DAGVTQSPTHLIKTRGQQVTLRCSPKSGHDTVSWYQQALGQGPQFIFQYYEEEERQRGNFPDRFSGHQFPNYSSELNVNALLLGDSALYLCASSGDGDTDTQYFGPGTRLTVL.

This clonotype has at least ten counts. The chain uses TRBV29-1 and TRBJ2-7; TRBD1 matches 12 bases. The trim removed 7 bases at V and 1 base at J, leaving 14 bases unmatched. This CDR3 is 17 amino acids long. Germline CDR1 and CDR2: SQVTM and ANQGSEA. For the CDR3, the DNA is TGCAGCGCTGCGTCCCGGGACAGGGGGCAAACTTCCTACGAGCAGTACTTC. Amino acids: CSAASRDRGQTSYEQYF.

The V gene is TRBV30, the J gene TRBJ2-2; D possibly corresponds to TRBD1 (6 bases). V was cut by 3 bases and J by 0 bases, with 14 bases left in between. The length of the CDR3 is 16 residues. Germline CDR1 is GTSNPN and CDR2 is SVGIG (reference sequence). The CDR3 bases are TGTGCCTGGAGGCCCTTCTGGGGGCCGAACACCGGGGAGCTGTTTTTT. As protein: CAWRPFWGPNTGELFF.

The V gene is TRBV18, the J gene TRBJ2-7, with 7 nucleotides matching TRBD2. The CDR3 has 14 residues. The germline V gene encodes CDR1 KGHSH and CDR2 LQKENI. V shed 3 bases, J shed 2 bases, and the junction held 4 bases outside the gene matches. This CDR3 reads CASSPRAGPYEQYF. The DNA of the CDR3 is TGTGCCAGCTCACCGCGAGCGGGGCCCTACGAGCAGTACTTC.

The CDR3 sequence: CATSGAGTSGRVLYF. The CDR3 DNA reads as TGTGCCACCAGCGGCGCCGGGACTAGCGGGAGGGTGCTGTACTTC. This chain connects TRBV15 to TRBJ2-7; 16 bases map to TRBD2. The V segment lost 5 bases and the J segment 12 bases; nucleotides outside the gene matches: 10. The V gene's germline CDR1 is LNHNV and CDR2 YYDKDF (reference sequence). This CDR3 has 15 amino acids.

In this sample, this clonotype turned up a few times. This CDR3 reads CASSLGITRDRETEAFF. The CDR3 DNA reads as TGTGCCAGCAGCTTAGGTATCACCCGGGACAGGGAGACTGAAGCTTTCTTT. This chain uses TRBV7-9 with TRBJ1-1, with 9 bases fitting TRBD1. The CDR3 has 17 amino acids. Germline V CDR1 and CDR2: SEHNR, FQNEAQ (reference sequence). V shed 1 base and J 5 bases; nucleotides not matched to a gene: 11. Full variable domain (missing parts from reference TRBV7-9 and TRBJ1-1): DTGVSQNPRHKITKRGQNVTFRCDPISEHNRLYWYRQTLGQGPEFLTYFQNEAQLEKSRLLSDRFSAERPKGSFSTLEIQRTEQGDSAMYLCASSLGITRDRETEAFFGQGTRLTVV.

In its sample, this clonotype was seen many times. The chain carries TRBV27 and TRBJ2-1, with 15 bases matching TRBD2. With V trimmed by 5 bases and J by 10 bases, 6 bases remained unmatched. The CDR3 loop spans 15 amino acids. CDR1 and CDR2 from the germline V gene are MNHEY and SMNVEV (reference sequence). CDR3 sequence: CASSPGTSGRNEQFF. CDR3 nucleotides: TGTGCCAGCAGTCCAGGGACTAGCGGGAGGAACGAGCAGTTCTTC.

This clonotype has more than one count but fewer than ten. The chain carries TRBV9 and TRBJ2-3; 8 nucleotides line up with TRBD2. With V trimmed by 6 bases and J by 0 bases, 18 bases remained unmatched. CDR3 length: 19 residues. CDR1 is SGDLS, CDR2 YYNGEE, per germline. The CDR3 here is CASNPEPWFSGRSTDTQYF. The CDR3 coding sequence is TGTGCCAGCAACCCGGAGCCGTGGTTCAGCGGGAGAAGCACAGATACGCAGTATTTT.

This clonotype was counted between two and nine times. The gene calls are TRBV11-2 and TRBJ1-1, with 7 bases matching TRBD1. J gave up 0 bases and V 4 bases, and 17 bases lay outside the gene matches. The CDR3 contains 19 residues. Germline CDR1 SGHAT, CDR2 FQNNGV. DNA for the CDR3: TGTGCCAGCAGCTCGCGACCCACCTTGAGGGGGCTAATGAACACTGAAGCTTTCTTT. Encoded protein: CASSSRPTLRGLMNTEAFF. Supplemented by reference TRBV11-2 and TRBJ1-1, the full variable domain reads EAGVAQSPRYKIIEKRQSVAFWCNPISGHATLYWYQQILGQGPKLLIQFQNNGVVDDSQLPKDRFSAERLKGVDSTLKIQPAKLEDSAVYLCASSSRPTLRGLMNTEAFFGQGTRLTVV.

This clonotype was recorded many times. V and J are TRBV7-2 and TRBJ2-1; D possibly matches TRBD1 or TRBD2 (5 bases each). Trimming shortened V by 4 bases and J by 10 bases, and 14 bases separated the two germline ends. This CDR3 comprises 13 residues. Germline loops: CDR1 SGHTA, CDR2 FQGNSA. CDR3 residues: CASSYRTRGEQFF. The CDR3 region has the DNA TGTGCCAGCAGCTACAGGACTCGAGGGGAGCAGTTCTTC.

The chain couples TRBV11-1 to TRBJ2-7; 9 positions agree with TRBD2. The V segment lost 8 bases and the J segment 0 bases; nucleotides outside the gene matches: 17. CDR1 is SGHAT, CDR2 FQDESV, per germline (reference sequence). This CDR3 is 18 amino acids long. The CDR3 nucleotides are TGTGCCAGCGGAGGTCGGAGTAGCGGGAGAAGGAGCTCCTACGAGCAGTACTTC. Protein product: CASGGRSSGRRSSYEQYF.

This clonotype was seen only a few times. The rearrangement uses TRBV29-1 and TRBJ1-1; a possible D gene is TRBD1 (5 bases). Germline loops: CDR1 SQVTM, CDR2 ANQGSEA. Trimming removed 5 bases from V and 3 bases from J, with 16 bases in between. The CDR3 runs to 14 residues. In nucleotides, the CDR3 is TGCAGCGTTCTTATACCCCAGGGATACACTGAAGCTTTCTTT. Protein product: CSVLIPQGYTEAFF.

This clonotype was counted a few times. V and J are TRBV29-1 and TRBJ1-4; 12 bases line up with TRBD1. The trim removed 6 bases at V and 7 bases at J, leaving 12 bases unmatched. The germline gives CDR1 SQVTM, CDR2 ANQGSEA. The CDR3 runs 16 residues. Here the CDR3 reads CSVTGTGGLVGEKLFF. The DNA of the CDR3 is TGCAGCGTGACCGGGACAGGGGGCTTGGTTGGTGAAAAACTGTTTTTT.

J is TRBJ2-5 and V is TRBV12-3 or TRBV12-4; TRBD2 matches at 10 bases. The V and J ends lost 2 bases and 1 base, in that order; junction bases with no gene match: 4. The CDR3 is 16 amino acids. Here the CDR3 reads CASSLLAGVLQETQYF. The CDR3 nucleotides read TGTGCCAGCAGTTTACTAGCGGGGGTCCTCCAAGAGACCCAGTACTTC.

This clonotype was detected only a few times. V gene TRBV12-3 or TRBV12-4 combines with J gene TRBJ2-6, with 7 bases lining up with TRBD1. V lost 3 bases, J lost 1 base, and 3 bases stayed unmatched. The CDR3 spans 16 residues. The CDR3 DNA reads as TGTGCCAGCAGTTTTGACAGGGTTTCTGGGGCCAACGTCCTGACTTTC. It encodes CASSFDRVSGANVLTF.

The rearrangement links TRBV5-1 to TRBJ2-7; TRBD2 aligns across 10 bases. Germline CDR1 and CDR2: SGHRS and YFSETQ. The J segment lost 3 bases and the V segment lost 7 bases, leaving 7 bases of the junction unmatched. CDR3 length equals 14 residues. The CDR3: CASPLAGDRYEQYF. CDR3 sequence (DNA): TGCGCCAGCCCTCTAGCGGGAGACCGCTACGAGCAGTACTTC.

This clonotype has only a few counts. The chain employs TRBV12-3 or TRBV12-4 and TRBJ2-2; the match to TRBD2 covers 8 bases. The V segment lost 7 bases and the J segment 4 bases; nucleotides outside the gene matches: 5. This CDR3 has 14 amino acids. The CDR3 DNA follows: TGTGCCAGCACCGGGACTAGAGCCACCGGGGAGCTGTTTTTT. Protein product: CASTGTRATGELFF.

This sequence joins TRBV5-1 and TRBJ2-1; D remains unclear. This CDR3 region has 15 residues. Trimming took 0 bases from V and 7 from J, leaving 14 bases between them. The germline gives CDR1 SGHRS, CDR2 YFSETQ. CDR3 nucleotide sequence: TGCGCCAGCAGCTTGGCGTCAAGAGCTGGAAATGAGCAGTTCTTC. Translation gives CASSLASRAGNEQFF. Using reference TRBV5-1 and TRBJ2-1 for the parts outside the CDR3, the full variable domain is KAGVTQTPRYLIKTRGQQVTLSCSPISGHRSVSWYQQTPGQGLQFLFEYFSETQRNKGNFPGRFSGRQFSNSRSEMNVSTLELGDSALYLCASSLASRAGNEQFFGPGTRLTVL.

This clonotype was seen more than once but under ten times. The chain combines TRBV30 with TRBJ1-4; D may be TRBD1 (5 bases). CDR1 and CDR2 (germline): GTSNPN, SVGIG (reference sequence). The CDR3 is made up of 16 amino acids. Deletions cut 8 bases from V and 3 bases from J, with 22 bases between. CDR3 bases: TGTGCCACTGACCCCACTACAGGATTAGCTAATGAAAAACTGTTTTTT. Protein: CATDPTTGLANEKLFF.

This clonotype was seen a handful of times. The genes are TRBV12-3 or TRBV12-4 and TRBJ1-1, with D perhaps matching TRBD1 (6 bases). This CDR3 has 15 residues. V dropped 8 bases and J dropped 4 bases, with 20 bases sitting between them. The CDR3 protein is CASRQGPTVRTEAFF. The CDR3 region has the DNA TGTGCCAGCCGGCAGGGGCCGACGGTGCGCACTGAAGCTTTCTTT.

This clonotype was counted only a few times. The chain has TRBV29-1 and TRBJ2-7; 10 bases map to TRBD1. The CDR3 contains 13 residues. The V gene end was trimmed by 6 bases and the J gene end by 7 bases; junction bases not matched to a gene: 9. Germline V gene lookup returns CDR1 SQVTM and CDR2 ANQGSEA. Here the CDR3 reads CSVRRDRGREQYF. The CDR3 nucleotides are TGCAGCGTGCGCCGGGACAGGGGTAGAGAGCAGTACTTC.

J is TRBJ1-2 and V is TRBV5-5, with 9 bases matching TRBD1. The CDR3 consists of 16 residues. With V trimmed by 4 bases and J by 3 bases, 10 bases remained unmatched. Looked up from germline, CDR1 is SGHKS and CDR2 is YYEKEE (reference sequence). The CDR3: CASSADRGRDDYGYTF. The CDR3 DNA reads TGTGCCAGCAGCGCGGACAGGGGTAGGGACGACTATGGCTACACCTTC.

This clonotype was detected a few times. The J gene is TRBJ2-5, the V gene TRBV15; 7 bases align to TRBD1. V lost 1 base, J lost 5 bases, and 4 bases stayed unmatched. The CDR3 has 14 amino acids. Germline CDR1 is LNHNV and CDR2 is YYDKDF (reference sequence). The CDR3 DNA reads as TGTGCCACCAGCAGAGGGGACAGCAGGGAGACCCAGTACTTC. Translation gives CATSRGDSRETQYF. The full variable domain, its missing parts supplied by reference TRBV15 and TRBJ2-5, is DAMVIQNPRYQVTQFGKPVTLSCSQTLNHNVMYWYQQKSSQAPKLLFHYYDKDFNNEADTPDNFQSRRPNTSFCFLDIRSPGLGDTAMYLCATSRGDSRETQYFGPGTRLLVL.

The DNA of the CDR3 is TGTGCCAGCTCACCAGGTTTCGGAACTAGCGGCAGCACAGATACGCAGTATTTT. Translation: CASSPGFGTSGSTDTQYF. V and J are TRBV18 and TRBJ2-3; 8 nucleotides align to TRBD2. Germline V CDR1 and CDR2: KGHSH, LQKENI. The CDR3 covers 18 residues. Trimming cost V 2 bases and J 0 bases; bases outside gene matches: 10.

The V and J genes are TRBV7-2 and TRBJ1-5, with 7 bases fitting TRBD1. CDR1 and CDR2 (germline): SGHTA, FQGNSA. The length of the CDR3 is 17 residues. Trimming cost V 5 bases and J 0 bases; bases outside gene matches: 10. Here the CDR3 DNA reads TGTGCCAGCAGCGCCAACAGGGGCCCTTATAGCAATCAGCCCCAGCATTTT. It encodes CASSANRGPYSNQPQHF.